A single sample gave rise to the 32 T cell receptor beta chains below, sequenced in a study of T cells after somatic rescue of genetic block. Produced via immunoSEQ multiplex PCR; TCRdb's table is partial and in-frame only. The sample yields around 52,000 clones, 90% to 97% seen once. Sample: peripheral blood mononuclear cells (PBMCs). The receptors were sampled from a child less than two years old.

The gene calls are TRBV5-1 and TRBJ2-1; a weak D match, TRBD1 (6 bases). This CDR3 is built from 15 residues. CDR1 SGHRS and CDR2 YFSETQ come from the germline V gene. V dropped 1 base and J dropped 0 bases, with 8 bases sitting between them. Written as DNA, the CDR3 is TGCGCCAGCAGCTTGACAGGGAGCTCCTACAATGAGCAGTTCTTC. Translated: CASSLTGSSYNEQFF.

V and J are TRBV18 and TRBJ2-3; 11 bases fit TRBD2. V lost 5 bases, J lost 6 bases, and 7 bases stayed unmatched. CDR1 KGHSH and CDR2 LQKENI come from the germline V gene. The CDR3 sequence is 15 residues long. CDR3 protein: CASSYSGRAVDTQYF. The DNA of the CDR3 is TGTGCCAGCTCATATAGCGGGAGGGCCGTGGATACGCAGTATTTT.

The chain links TRBV11-2 to TRBJ1-1; D is ambiguous. Per germline, CDR1 SGHAT and CDR2 FQNNGV. The V and J ends lost 0 bases and 6 bases respectively, with 8 bases between them. This CDR3 is 13 amino acids long. CDR3 bases: TGTGCCAGCAGCTTAGATCCGAGTCCTGAAGCTTTCTTT. Translated: CASSLDPSPEAFF.

This clone was recorded only once. V and J are TRBV5-4 and TRBJ1-2, with D possibly being TRBD1 (6 bases). This CDR3 comprises 14 residues. V lost 6 bases, J lost 4 bases, and 16 bases lay in between. The germline gives CDR1 SGHNT, CDR2 YYREEE (reference sequence). CDR3 bases: TGTGCCAGCACCACCCTCGACAGGAGCTATGGCTACACCTTC. It is translated as CASTTLDRSYGYTF.

The V call is TRBV6-5, the J call TRBJ2-3; 9 nucleotides align to TRBD1. This CDR3 spans 15 amino acids. The germline V gene has CDR1 MNHEY and CDR2 SVGAGI. J was trimmed by 3 bases and V by 6 bases; bases with no gene match: 7. This CDR3 reads CASRPWTGETDTQYF. The CDR3 DNA is TGTGCCAGCAGACCCTGGACAGGGGAGACAGATACGCAGTATTTT.

In DNA, the CDR3 is TGTGCCAGCAGGAGGACAGGGGGCGCCTACAATGAGCAGTTCTTC. This encodes CASRRTGGAYNEQFF. The chain carries TRBV27 and TRBJ2-1; 11 nucleotides align to TRBD1. CDR1 and CDR2 from the germline V gene are MNHEY and SMNVEV (reference sequence). Trimming removed 6 bases from V and 2 bases from J; junction bases left unmatched: 3. This CDR3 spans 15 amino acids.

CDR3 coding DNA: TGTGCCAGCAGCCCGGGGACTAGCGTCTACAATGAGCAGTTCTTC. Translation gives CASSPGTSVYNEQFF. The genes are TRBV7-2 and TRBJ2-1; 10 nucleotides align to TRBD2. CDR3 length: 15 residues. Trimming removed 5 bases from V and 3 bases from J; junction bases left unmatched: 4. The germline V gene encodes CDR1 SGHTA and CDR2 FQGNSA.

The chain carries TRBV5-1 and TRBJ2-1, with 13 bases aligning to TRBD2. This CDR3 has 16 amino acids. The V gene's germline CDR1 is SGHRS and CDR2 YFSETQ. V lost 0 bases and J lost 10; bases outside the gene matches: 7. For the CDR3, the DNA is TGCGCCAGCAGCTTGGGGGCGGGGACTAGCGGGAAAGAGCAGTTCTTC. Its protein is CASSLGAGTSGKEQFF.

The chain joins TRBV6-5 to TRBJ1-5, with a weak D call TRBD1 (5 bases). Germline assignment: CDR1 MNHEY and CDR2 SVGAGI. CDR3 size: 14 residues. Trimming took off 0 bases at V and 2 bases at J, with 5 bases between the two ends. For the CDR3, the DNA is TGTGCCAGCAGTTACTCAGGGGGCAATCAGCCCCAGCATTTT. It specifies CASSYSGGNQPQHF.

This chain uses TRBV27 with TRBJ1-1, with unresolved D. The length of the CDR3 is 12 residues. Germline-derived CDR1 and CDR2 are MNHEY and SMNVEV (reference sequence). Trimming removed 5 bases from V and 1 base from J, with 5 bases in between. DNA for the CDR3: TGTGCCAGCAGTGCAGCGAACACTGAAGCTTTCTTT. Translating it yields CASSAANTEAFF.

The CDR3 DNA follows: TGTGCCAGCAGCAGGGGGCGGGATGGCTACACCTTC. Translated, it gives CASSRGRDGYTF. This chain uses TRBV6-6 with TRBJ1-2, with 8 nucleotides matching TRBD1. V was pared by 6 bases and J by 6 bases, with 3 bases of the junction left unmatched. This CDR3 region has 12 residues. CDR1 MNHNY and CDR2 SVGAGI come from the germline V gene (reference sequence).

V and J are TRBV9 and TRBJ1-2; the match to TRBD1 covers 7 bases. CDR1 and CDR2 (germline): SGDLS, YYNGEE. J gave up 3 bases and V 3 bases, and 11 bases lay outside the gene matches. The CDR3 covers 16 residues. CDR3 amino acids: CASSANPDRVDYGYTF. The DNA for the CDR3 is TGTGCCAGCAGCGCAAACCCAGACAGGGTCGACTATGGCTACACCTTC.

The chain joins TRBV7-3 to TRBJ2-5; 8 bases are a match to TRBD1. The CDR3 loop spans 12 amino acids. V was clipped by 4 bases and J by 5 bases; unmatched bases: 0. Germline loops: CDR1 SGHTA, CDR2 FQGTGA. The CDR3 DNA is TGTGCCAGCAGCTGGGACAGGGAGACCCAGTACTTC. It codes for CASSWDRETQYF. Combining the CDR3 with reference TRBV7-3 and TRBJ2-5 gives the whole variable domain GAGVSQTPSNKVTEKGKYVELRCDPISGHTALYWYRQSLGQGPEFLIYFQGTGAADDSGLPNDRFFAVRPEGSVSTLKIQRTERGDSAVYLCASSWDRETQYFGPGTRLLVL.

This chain uses TRBV29-1 with TRBJ1-1; D call uncertain. Trimming pared 6 bases from V and 1 base from J, leaving 6 bases between. The CDR3 loop spans 11 amino acids. CDR1 and CDR2 from the germline V gene are SQVTM and ANQGSEA. The CDR3 sequence: CSVYRNTEAFF. In DNA form, the CDR3 reads TGCAGCGTCTACAGGAACACTGAAGCTTTCTTT.

For the CDR3, the DNA is TGCGCCAGCAGCCAAGACATAGCGGGAGGGTCGAGCTCCTACAATGAGCAGTTCTTC. Translating gives CASSQDIAGGSSSYNEQFF. V gene TRBV4-3 combines with J gene TRBJ2-1; 11 positions agree with TRBD2. V shed 0 bases, J shed 0 bases, and the junction held 7 bases outside the gene matches. Germline CDR1 and CDR2: LGHNA and YSLEER. The CDR3 runs to 19 residues.

This clone occurred once. The V and J genes are TRBV5-1 and TRBJ2-2, with TRBD1 matching 9 bases. Germline values: CDR1 SGHRS, CDR2 YFSETQ. Germline trimming cut 4 bases from V and 3 bases from J; bases unmatched to any gene: 7. The CDR3 runs 16 residues. The chain's CDR3 is CASSGPGQGYTGELFF. In nucleotides, the CDR3 is TGCGCCAGCAGCGGCCCAGGACAGGGGTACACCGGGGAGCTGTTTTTT. Combining the CDR3 with reference TRBV5-1 and TRBJ2-2 gives the whole variable domain KAGVTQTPRYLIKTRGQQVTLSCSPISGHRSVSWYQQTPGQGLQFLFEYFSETQRNKGNFPGRFSGRQFSNSRSEMNVSTLELGDSALYLCASSGPGQGYTGELFFGEGSRLTVL.

The chain couples TRBV5-1 to TRBJ2-2, with D unclear. CDR1 and CDR2 from the germline V gene are SGHRS and YFSETQ. Trimming shortened V by 0 bases and J by 4 bases, and 4 bases separated the two germline ends. The CDR3 covers 13 residues. As DNA, the CDR3 is TGCGCCAGCAGCTTGGGGGGCACCGGGGAGCTGTTTTTT. Its translation is CASSLGGTGELFF.

The gene calls are TRBV6-5 and TRBJ2-7; TRBD2 aligns across 13 bases. With V trimmed by 5 bases and J by 4 bases, 5 bases remained unmatched. The germline gives CDR1 MNHEY, CDR2 SVGAGI. The CDR3 is 15 amino acids. The CDR3 region is CASSTTSGRRYEQYF. The CDR3, as DNA: TGTGCCAGCAGTACGACTAGCGGGAGGAGGTACGAGCAGTACTTC.

The rearrangement links TRBV19 to TRBJ1-1; 8 nucleotides match TRBD1. The junction had 0 bases not matched to a gene; V was cut back by 5 bases and J by 1 base. The CDR3 sequence is 13 residues long. CDR1 is LNHDA and CDR2 is SQIVND in the germline V gene (reference sequence). CDR3 in DNA: TGTGCCAGTAGTGACAGGGGGAACACTGAAGCTTTCTTT. Protein product: CASSDRGNTEAFF.

This rearrangement joins TRBV5-5 to TRBJ1-2, with TRBD1 matching over 8 bases. Germline CDR1 reads SGHKS; CDR2 reads YYEKEE (reference sequence). The junction had 5 bases not matched to a gene; V was cut back by 2 bases and J by 8 bases. The CDR3 consists of 13 residues. The CDR3 nucleotides are TGTGCCAGCAGCTTAGGACAGGGCGGGGGCTACACCTTC. Its protein is CASSLGQGGGYTF.

The CDR3 reads CASRSGGAEGNTIYF. CDR3 in DNA: TGTGCCAGCAGGTCTGGGGGGGCCGAAGGAAACACCATATATTTT. The genes are TRBV6-5 and TRBJ1-3; D possibly corresponds to TRBD1 (6 bases). V lost 6 bases and J 4 bases, leaving 16 bases between the germline ends. CDR1 is MNHEY, CDR2 SVGAGI, per germline. The CDR3 contains 15 residues.

This clone was found once. CDR3 nucleotide sequence: TGCAGTGCTCACCCCCAAGAGACCCAGTACTTC. This gives the protein CSAHPQETQYF. J is TRBJ2-5 and V is TRBV20-1; D gene unclear. V lost 5 bases and J lost 1, with 5 bases in between. The CDR3 covers 11 residues. Germline lookup yields CDR1 DFQATT and CDR2 SNEGSKA (reference sequence).

The rearrangement uses TRBV5-4 and TRBJ2-7, with D hard to call. Germline V CDR1 and CDR2: SGHNT, YYREEE (reference sequence). The CDR3 is 12 residues long. V lost 2 bases to trimming and J lost 0 bases, with 3 bases between them. The CDR3 DNA sequence: TGTGCCAGCAGCTTCTTCTCCTACGAGCAGTACTTC. Amino acid sequence: CASSFFSYEQYF.

The J gene is TRBJ1-1, the V gene TRBV25-1; D gene uncertain. From germline, CDR1 is MGHDK and CDR2 SYGVNS. The CDR3 loop spans 12 amino acids. The V end lost 3 bases, the J end lost 0 bases, and 2 bases lay between the germline ends. The CDR3 coding sequence is TGTGCCAGCAGTGACATGAACACTGAAGCTTTCTTT. As protein: CASSDMNTEAFF.

The gene calls are TRBV10-3 and TRBJ2-1, with a possible D match to TRBD1 (5 bases). V was shortened by 0 bases and J by 2 bases, with 11 bases between the two germline ends. CDR3 length: 16 residues. Germline-derived CDR1 and CDR2 are ENHRY and SYGVKD. The CDR3 bases are TGTGCCATCAGTGAGTCTCAGGGAAAAGCCTACAATGAGCAGTTCTTC. Its translation is CAISESQGKAYNEQFF.

The chain combines TRBV4-3 with TRBJ2-7; the match to TRBD2 covers 7 bases. This CDR3 is built from 16 residues. V lost 1 base to trimming and J lost 4 bases; unmatched junction nucleotides: 10. Germline lookup yields CDR1 LGHNA and CDR2 YSLEER. CDR3 protein: CASSQAGREERYEQYF. The DNA for the CDR3 is TGCGCCAGCAGCCAAGCCGGACGGGAGGAACGGTACGAGCAGTACTTC.

This rearrangement joins TRBV5-1 to TRBJ2-1; the match to TRBD1 covers 9 bases. The CDR3 spans 14 residues. Germline V lookup: CDR1 SGHRS, CDR2 YFSETQ. V lost 2 bases and J lost 4; bases outside the gene matches: 1. DNA for the CDR3: TGCGCCAGCAGCTTTGGACAGGGGTACAATGAGCAGTTCTTC. It encodes CASSFGQGYNEQFF. Full variable domain (rest looked up from reference TRBV5-1 and TRBJ2-1): KAGVTQTPRYLIKTRGQQVTLSCSPISGHRSVSWYQQTPGQGLQFLFEYFSETQRNKGNFPGRFSGRQFSNSRSEMNVSTLELGDSALYLCASSFGQGYNEQFFGPGTRLTVL.

The rearrangement uses TRBV10-2 and TRBJ1-2; 8 bases are shared with TRBD1. The CDR3 is 12 amino acids. Germline values: CDR1 WSHSY, CDR2 SAAADI. With V trimmed by 8 bases and J by 2 bases, 1 base remained unmatched. CDR3 sequence: CASRTGNYGYTF. The CDR3 DNA follows: TGCGCCAGCCGGACAGGGAACTATGGCTACACCTTC.

In its sample, this clone was seen once. The chain links TRBV29-1 to TRBJ2-2; 9 bases line up with TRBD1. J lost 7 bases, V lost 7 bases, and 7 bases had no gene match. There are 13 residues in the CDR3. Germline CDR1 and CDR2: SQVTM and ANQGSEA. CDR3 sequence (DNA): TGCAGCGCACCCGGACAGGGGTTCGGGGAGCTGTTTTTT. Translation: CSAPGQGFGELFF.

The rearrangement links TRBV11-2 to TRBJ2-4, with D unresolved. The CDR3 runs to 13 residues. Germline V gene lookup returns CDR1 SGHAT and CDR2 FQNNGV. V was shortened by 3 bases and J by 3 bases, with 6 bases between the two germline ends. CDR3 sequence reads: CASSLGYKNIQYF. The CDR3 DNA follows: TGTGCCAGCAGCTTGGGTTACAAAAACATTCAGTACTTC.

V usage is TRBV27 and J usage is TRBJ2-2; no reliable D call. CDR3 size: 14 residues. The germline gives CDR1 MNHEY, CDR2 SMNVEV (reference sequence). V was cut by 5 bases and J by 3 bases, with 10 bases left in between. CDR3 protein: CASSLRLYTGELFF. The CDR3 DNA reads TGTGCCAGCAGTCTTCGACTTTACACCGGGGAGCTGTTTTTT.

The rearrangement links TRBV6-6 to TRBJ1-5, with D uncertain. V was clipped by 4 bases and J by 3 bases, with 4 bases between them. CDR3 size: 12 residues. CDR1 and CDR2 from the germline V gene are MNHNY and SVGAGI (reference sequence). CDR3 region: CASSLHNQPQHF. The CDR3 bases are TGTGCCAGCAGTTTACACAATCAGCCCCAGCATTTT.